This TCR beta chain was obtained from a study of metastatic and nonmetastatic thyroid tumors. Study background: A comparison of repertoires was made across blood and tumor or nodule tissue from malignant and benign thyroid patients.

There were no patients who had received any treatment before thyroid surgery. Study findings and constraints: Benign nodules reportedly had significantly lower TCR beta diversity than malignant thyroid tumors in blood and tumor.

In the original processing: The distant-metastasis classifier for papillary thyroid cancer was built from CDR3 differences across clinicopathological groups. TCRdb recomputed clones from the PCR reads via MiXCR. What appears here as the V and J calls and clone size reflects TCRdb's work, not the paper's. Seen here are over 9,000 clones, under 40% observed once, and the top ten hold roughly 21%. With regard to this clone: What it binds is unknown.

Deletions cut 0 bases from V and 2 bases from J, with 9 bases between. The CDR3 totals 14 residues. CDR1 SGHTS and CDR2 YDEGEE come from the germline V gene. The V gene is TRBV5-8, the J gene TRBJ2-7, with a weak D call TRBD1 (6 bases). The clonotype comes from a female donor with papillary thyroid cancer or a benign thyroid nodule (not recorded which). Some clones in this sample may be carry-over from other donors' samples. Source material: tumor tissue. This chain's CDR3 is CASSLGGTPYEQYF. CDR3 nucleotide sequence: TGTGCCAGCAGCTTGGGTGGGACACCCTACGAGCAGTACTTC.